Detailed here is one TCR beta chain. Germline loops: CDR1 LGHDT, CDR2 YNNKEL (reference sequence). The V gene end was trimmed by 1 base and the J gene end by 3 bases; junction bases not matched to a gene: 3. This CDR3 comprises 14 residues. TCRdb keeps only in-frame clones here, not all; method: immunoSEQ multiplex PCR. The sample shows about 180,000 clones, around nine tenths of them seen only once. These data originate in a study of T cell responses to AZD1222 COVID-19 vaccine. The chain has TRBV3-1 (or the pseudogene TRBV3-2) and TRBJ2-7; 7 bases map to TRBD2. The TCR was taken from an adult in good health. The sequenced sample was peripheral blood, obtained on day 0 of AZD1222 vaccination. CDR3 nucleotides: TGTGCCAGCAGCCAAGGGGACTATTACTACGAGCAGTACTTC. It specifies CASSQGDYYYEQYF.